Listed here are 27 T cell receptor beta chains from one sample, sequenced in a study of OX40 agonist ivuxolimab in advanced cancers. Only in-frame clones appear in the TCRdb table, and some are missing; sequencing was by immunoSEQ multiplex PCR. The sample lists 70,000 to 95,000 clones; around 80% were seen once. This specimen was CD4+ or CD8+ T cells sorted from blood, taken in a trial of the OX40 agonist ivuxolimab. The receptors shown here come from an adult with an advanced solid tumor such as melanoma, head and neck, liver or kidney cancer.

The chain employs TRBV11-2 and TRBJ1-1; possible D gene TRBD1, 6 bases. In germline, CDR1 is SGHAT, CDR2 FQNNGV. CDR3 length: 14 amino acids. The V end was cut by 6 bases, the J end by 0 bases, with 11 bases between. In DNA form, the CDR3 reads TGTGCCAGCAGGAAAGGGGGGCTGAACACTGAAGCTTTCTTT. Residues: CASRKGGLNTEAFF.

The chain joins TRBV28 to TRBJ2-3, with 7 bases that match TRBD2. This CDR3 is 17 amino acids long. The V gene's germline CDR1 is MDHEN and CDR2 SYDVKM. V lost 7 bases to trimming and J lost 0 bases; unmatched junction nucleotides: 13. The CDR3 region is CASTIGAAGYSTDTQYF. The CDR3 nucleotides are TGTGCCAGCACCATAGGGGCAGCGGGATATAGCACAGATACGCAGTATTTT. The whole variable domain, filled in from reference TRBV28 and TRBJ2-3, reads DVKVTQSSRYLVKRTGEKVFLECVQDMDHENMFWYRQDPGLGLRLIYFSYDVKMKEKGDIPEGYSVSREKKERFSLILESASTNQTSMYLCASTIGAAGYSTDTQYFGPGTRLTVL.

This clone was picked up a small number of times. Since the CDR3 does not end with the conserved phenylalanine or tryptophan, this likely comes from a read error. The DNA is left out, because the CDR3 cannot be placed on it with certainty; the CDR3 is given as TCRdb lists it. The chain recombines TRBV13 with TRBJ1-2. The germline V gene encodes CDR1 PRHDT and CDR2 FYEKMQ (reference sequence). The CDR3 numbers 12 amino acids, ends counted. CDR3 residues: CASSLDSDRLFL.

This chain links TRBV5-6 with TRBJ1-6; D gene ambiguous. CDR1 SGHDT and CDR2 YYEEEE come from the germline V gene. The CDR3 is made up of 14 amino acids. V shed 5 bases and J shed 6 bases, with 12 bases lying between them. Written as DNA, the CDR3 is TGTGCCAGCAGTATCAGGCTTCCTAATTCACCCCTCCACTTT. It is translated as CASSIRLPNSPLHF. Variable domain in full (rest from reference TRBV5-6 and TRBJ1-6): DAGVTQSPTHLIKTRGQQVTLRCSPKSGHDTVSWYQQALGQGPQFIFQYYEEEERQRGNFPDRFSGHQFPNYSSELNVNALLLGDSALYLCASSIRLPNSPLHFGNGTRLTVT.

The rearrangement joins TRBV6-5 to TRBJ1-4; no firm D call. CDR3 length: 14 amino acids. The germline gives CDR1 MNHEY, CDR2 SVGAGI. Trimming stripped 8 bases from V and 6 bases from J, with 16 bases between. CDR3 nucleotide sequence: TGTGCCAGCGGTGAAGGATCTTTGGATGAAAAACTGTTTTTT. It encodes CASGEGSLDEKLFF.

This clone was recorded only once. This chain connects TRBV6-1 to TRBJ2-2, with unresolved D. From germline, CDR1 is MNHNS and CDR2 SASEGT. V lost 1 base and J lost 3, with 6 bases in between. The CDR3 loop spans 14 amino acids. CDR3 bases: TGTGCCAGCAGTGAAGGGGGTGACACCGGGGAGCTGTTTTTT. Translation gives CASSEGGDTGELFF.

This clone was seen just once. The V and J genes are TRBV29-1 and TRBJ2-5; D is uncertain. The CDR3 extends over 10 amino acids. The germline V gene has CDR1 SQVTM and CDR2 ANQGSEA. V was cut by 4 bases and J by 1 base, with 1 base left in between. The chain's CDR3 is CSVGQETQYF. In DNA form, the CDR3 reads TGCAGCGTTGGCCAAGAGACCCAGTACTTC.

In this sample, this clone turned up a few times. V usage is TRBV19 and J usage is TRBJ2-5; D may be TRBD2 (7 bases). Looked up from germline, CDR1 is LNHDA and CDR2 is SQIVND (reference sequence). The CDR3 is 15 residues long. V was shortened by 8 bases and J by 5 bases, with 21 bases between the two germline ends. CDR3 region: CASANGEGGQETQYF. CDR3 in DNA: TGTGCCAGTGCAAATGGGGAGGGGGGGCAGGAGACCCAGTACTTC.

CDR3 in DNA: TGTGCCAGCAGCGCAACTCGGGACAGGGTCTCCTACGAGCAGTACTTC. It is translated as CASSATRDRVSYEQYF. The rearrangement joins TRBV5-8 to TRBJ2-7, with 9 bases identical to TRBD1. V shed 4 bases and J 0 bases; nucleotides not matched to a gene: 8. CDR1 SGHTS and CDR2 YDEGEE come from the germline V gene. This CDR3 is built from 16 residues.

This clone appeared a single time. In nucleotides, the CDR3 is TGTGCCAGCACCGCAGGGGGAAGGATTAATGAAAAACTGTTTTTT. Translated, it gives CASTAGGRINEKLFF. The chain is built from TRBV25-1 and TRBJ1-4; 7 bases are shared with TRBD1. CDR1 MGHDK and CDR2 SYGVNS come from the germline V gene. The J segment lost 4 bases and the V segment lost 7 bases, leaving 9 bases of the junction unmatched. The CDR3 is made up of 15 amino acids.

This clone was seen once. The chain joins TRBV10-3 to TRBJ2-2, with TRBD1 matching 11 bases. The CDR3 consists of 13 residues. Trimming removed 8 bases from V and 7 bases from J; junction bases left unmatched: 3. The germline V gene has CDR1 ENHRY and CDR2 SYGVKD. The CDR3 nucleotides read TGTGCCATCGGACAGGGGGCAAACGGGGAGCTGTTTTTT. This sequence encodes CAIGQGANGELFF.

The chain combines TRBV2 with TRBJ2-7, with TRBD1 matching over 9 bases. The germline CDR1 and CDR2 sequences are SNHLY and FYNNEI. The ends lost 6 bases at V and 0 bases at J; junction bases unmatched: 15. The CDR3 sequence is 18 residues long. The CDR3, as DNA: TGTGCCAGCAGAGGGACAGGGAAGGGGGGATGGCGCTCCTACGAGCAGTACTTC. Amino acid sequence: CASRGTGKGGWRSYEQYF.

CDR3 protein: CASSLRQGAEAFF. For the CDR3, the DNA is TGTGCCAGCAGCTTACGACAGGGGGCTGAAGCTTTCTTT. The chain is built from TRBV7-2 and TRBJ1-1; TRBD1 matches 9 bases. Looked up from germline, CDR1 is SGHTA and CDR2 is FQGNSA. Trimming removed 2 bases from V and 6 bases from J; junction bases left unmatched: 1. CDR3 length: 13 amino acids.

This chain connects TRBV10-3 to TRBJ2-7; 8 bases map to TRBD2. CDR3 length: 13 amino acids. The V gene end was trimmed by 10 bases and the J gene end by 4 bases; junction bases not matched to a gene: 9. Per germline, CDR1 ENHRY and CDR2 SYGVKD. The CDR3 nucleotides read TGTGCCAGTCTTTCCGGGACTAGTTACGAGCAGTACTTC. This codes for CASLSGTSYEQYF.

This clone turned up a few times. The chain carries TRBV10-1 and TRBJ1-2; a possible D gene is TRBD1 (5 bases). Germline CDR1 reads WNHNN; CDR2 reads SYGVQD (reference sequence). The CDR3 totals 16 residues. Trimming left V 0 bases short and J 1 base short, with 12 bases between. The CDR3 DNA follows: TGCGCCAGCAGTGAGTCCAGCAGGGTATTTAACTATGGCTACACCTTC. This sequence encodes CASSESSRVFNYGYTF.

This chain joins TRBV7-6 and TRBJ1-1; 12 nucleotides align to TRBD1. The CDR3 is 15 residues long. The V and J ends lost 5 bases and 4 bases, in that order; junction bases with no gene match: 5. Per germline, CDR1 SGHVS and CDR2 FNYEAQ. The CDR3 here is CASSPGTGGLTEAFF. The CDR3 coding sequence is TGTGCCAGCAGCCCGGGGACAGGGGGCCTCACTGAAGCTTTCTTT.

V usage is TRBV4-1 and J usage is TRBJ1-1; D remains ambiguous. Per germline, CDR1 MGHRA and CDR2 YSYEKL. This CDR3 has 13 residues. Trimming removed 0 bases at V and 6 bases at J, with 8 bases between. The CDR3 region is CASSQDPSAEAFF. The CDR3 DNA sequence: TGCGCCAGCAGCCAAGATCCTTCGGCTGAAGCTTTCTTT.

This chain uses TRBV10-2 with TRBJ2-3, with D perhaps TRBD1 or TRBD2 (5 bases each). From germline, CDR1 is WSHSY and CDR2 SAAADI. Trimming took 4 bases from V and 1 from J, leaving 12 bases between them. This CDR3 contains 15 residues. The CDR3 DNA reads as TGCGCCAGCAGTGGGGGGTGGGGAGGCACAGATACGCAGTATTTT. It yields the protein CASSGGWGGTDTQYF.

CDR3 sequence reads: CASSEGTSGTYEQYF. In DNA, the CDR3 is TGTGCCAGCAGCGAGGGGACTAGCGGGACCTACGAGCAGTACTTC. V gene TRBV7-8 combines with J gene TRBJ2-7; 13 bases are a match to TRBD2. V shed 5 bases, J shed 2 bases, and the junction held 3 bases outside the gene matches. This CDR3 has 15 residues. Germline CDR1 is SGHVS and CDR2 is FQNEAQ.

Here the CDR3 DNA reads TGTGCCAGCTCCCGTATGACAGGGAGGACCGGGGAGCTGTTTTTT. Its translation is CASSRMTGRTGELFF. V is TRBV6-5 and J is TRBJ2-2; tentatively, D is TRBD1 (7 bases). The CDR3 consists of 15 residues. The germline V and J ends were trimmed by 8 bases and 5 bases, with 18 bases remaining between them. Germline V gives CDR1 MNHEY, CDR2 SVGAGI.

This rearrangement joins TRBV5-1 to TRBJ2-5; a weak D match, TRBD1 (6 bases). CDR3 size: 16 residues. Germline values: CDR1 SGHRS, CDR2 YFSETQ. V was trimmed by 1 base and J by 1 base, leaving 14 bases between them. CDR3 DNA sequence: TGCGCCAGCAGCTTGTTCACCGGGACACTCCAAGAGACCCAGTACTTC. Translated: CASSLFTGTLQETQYF.

The gene calls are TRBV18 and TRBJ1-5; the D is unclear. The CDR3 has 13 residues. Germline-derived CDR1 and CDR2 are KGHSH and LQKENI. V lost 3 bases, J lost 5 bases, and 8 bases lay in between. The DNA for the CDR3 is TGTGCCAGCTCACCGGGCTTAGATCAGCCCCAGCATTTT. Its translation is CASSPGLDQPQHF.

The rearrangement joins TRBV5-8 to TRBJ2-1; 10 bases are shared with TRBD1. This CDR3 has 15 residues. CDR1 and CDR2 from the germline V gene are SGHTS and YDEGEE. Germline trimming cut 2 bases from V and 8 bases from J; bases unmatched to any gene: 7. CDR3 region: CASSFHGTGVDEQFF. CDR3 nucleotide sequence: TGTGCCAGCAGCTTCCACGGGACAGGGGTGGATGAGCAGTTCTTC.

This clone was observed once. The V call is TRBV11-2, the J call TRBJ2-5; TRBD2 aligns across 14 bases. The germline V gene encodes CDR1 SGHAT and CDR2 FQNNGV. The CDR3 loop spans 16 amino acids. V gave up 5 bases and J gave up 2 bases; unmatched junction bases: 4. Here the CDR3 DNA reads TGTGCCAGCAGCCCCCGGACTAGCGGGGGGCAAGAGACCCAGTACTTC. The encoded protein is CASSPRTSGGQETQYF.

The chain recombines TRBV4-1 with TRBJ1-6, with TRBD1 matching over 7 bases. From germline, CDR1 is MGHRA and CDR2 YSYEKL. The CDR3 extends over 15 amino acids. V trimming: 4 bases; J trimming: 8 bases; junction bases outside the gene matches: 8. As DNA, the CDR3 is TGCGCCAGCAGCCGAGTTGGCCAGGGGGATTCACCCCTCCACTTT. Translation gives CASSRVGQGDSPLHF.

The chain employs TRBV7-9 and TRBJ2-7; 9 bases agree with TRBD1. With 5 bases clipped from V and 0 bases from J, the junction kept 5 bases outside the gene matches. Germline lookup yields CDR1 SEHNR and CDR2 FQNEAQ (reference sequence). The CDR3 is 15 residues long. CDR3 residues: CASSRGQGPSYEQYF. CDR3 DNA: TGTGCCAGCAGCCGCGGACAGGGGCCCTCCTACGAGCAGTACTTC.

This clone was seen only a few times. CDR3 in amino acids: CASLLRGGSQPQHF. In DNA, the CDR3 is TGTGCCAGCCTTTTACGAGGCGGTAGCCAGCCCCAGCATTTT. The rearrangement joins TRBV6-1 to TRBJ1-5; D remains unclear. V was clipped by 8 bases and J by 7 bases, with 18 bases between them. CDR1 is MNHNS, CDR2 SASEGT, per germline. The CDR3 contains 14 residues.